The T cell receptor beta chain described here comes from a study of T cell repertoires in cytomegalovirus infection. Study details: Public TCR beta signatures indicated both CMV infection and matching HLA type.

TCRdb fed the reads into MiXCR, producing one record per CDR3 protein. The table has 150,000 to 190,000 distinct CDR3 sequences, around a quarter seen once; the top ten hold approximately 11%. General observations from the study: HLA-C-restricted CMV-specific TCR beta clonotypes prevailed in the ex vivo response. There were carriers of CMV plus the relevant HLA, and cumulative public TCR beta family frequency identified them.

A few counts support this clonotype. Its antigen is undetermined. This CDR3 spans 12 amino acids. Trimming cost V 6 bases and J 5 bases, with 12 bases left between them. From germline, CDR1 is GTSNPN and CDR2 SVGIG (reference sequence). The sample was PBMCs. This rearrangement joins TRBV30 to TRBJ2-3; D is tentatively TRBD1 or TRBD2 (5 bases each). This clonotype was sampled from a human donor in good health (CMV status not recorded). Some clones in this sample may be carry-over from other donors' samples. The CDR3 loop is CACSRGEDTQYF. DNA for the CDR3: TGTGCCTGCTCTAGAGGGGAAGATACGCAGTATTTT.